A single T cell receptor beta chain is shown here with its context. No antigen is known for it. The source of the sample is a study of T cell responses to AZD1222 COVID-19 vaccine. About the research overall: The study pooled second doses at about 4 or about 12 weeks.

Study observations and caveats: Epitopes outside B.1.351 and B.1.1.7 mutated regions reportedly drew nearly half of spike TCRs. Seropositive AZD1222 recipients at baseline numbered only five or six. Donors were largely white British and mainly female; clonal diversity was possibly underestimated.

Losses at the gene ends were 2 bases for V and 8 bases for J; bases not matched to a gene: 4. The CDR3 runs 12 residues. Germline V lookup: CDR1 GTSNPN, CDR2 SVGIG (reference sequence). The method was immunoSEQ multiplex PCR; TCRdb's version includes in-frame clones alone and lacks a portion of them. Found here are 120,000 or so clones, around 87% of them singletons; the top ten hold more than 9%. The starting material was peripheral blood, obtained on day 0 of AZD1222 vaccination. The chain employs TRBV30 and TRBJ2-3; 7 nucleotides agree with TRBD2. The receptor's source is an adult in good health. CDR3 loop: CAWSLGEGTQYF. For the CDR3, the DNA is TGTGCCTGGAGTCTAGGGGAGGGTACGCAGTATTTT.